The 22 T cell receptor beta chains below all came from one sample that was sequenced in a study of Ad26.COV2.S vaccination and SARS-CoV-2 variants. Specified treatment: about 20 received Ad26.COV2.S at low or high dose, single or two shots; roughly five received placebo; per-sample allocation not given. Sampling happened 63 days after the first vaccine or placebo injection. The assay was immunoSEQ multiplex PCR, and TCRdb's table has in-frame clones only and misses some. The sample has about 330,000 clones; roughly 88% are singletons. The sample was peripheral blood, taken in a trial of Ad26.COV2.S vaccine versus placebo. Receptors originate from a person between 18 and 65 years old who received the Ad26.COV2.S COVID-19 vaccine or a placebo.

This chain connects TRBV18 to TRBJ2-1; tentatively, D is TRBD2 (7 bases). Trimming stripped 6 bases from V and 6 bases from J, with 21 bases between. This CDR3 is built from 16 residues. Per germline, CDR1 KGHSH and CDR2 LQKENI. The CDR3 reads CASSADRRGLGNEQFF. CDR3 sequence (DNA): TGTGCCAGCTCGGCCGACAGGCGGGGGTTGGGCAATGAGCAGTTCTTC.

The V and J genes are TRBV19 and TRBJ1-1; 10 positions match TRBD1. Germline loops: CDR1 LNHDA, CDR2 SQIVND (reference sequence). The CDR3 has 16 amino acids. Trimming cost V 4 bases and J 6 bases; bases outside gene matches: 11. The CDR3: CASSTPDRGLVSEAFF. CDR3 nucleotides: TGTGCCAGTAGTACGCCCGACAGGGGGCTTGTCTCTGAAGCTTTCTTT. Drawing the rest from reference TRBV19 and TRBJ1-1, the complete variable domain is DGGITQSPKYLFRKEGQNVTLSCEQNLNHDAMYWYRQDPGQGLRLIYYSQIVNDFQKGDIAEGYSVSREKKESFPLTVTSAQKNPTAFYLCASSTPDRGLVSEAFFGQGTRLTVV.

The rearrangement joins TRBV7-6 to TRBJ1-1; D is ambiguous. V dropped 1 base and J dropped 7 bases, with 10 bases sitting between them. This CDR3 is 13 amino acids long. CDR1 SGHVS and CDR2 FNYEAQ come from the germline V gene. The CDR3 loop reads CASSLGPLNEAFF. DNA of the CDR3: TGTGCCAGCAGCTTAGGACCCCTTAATGAAGCTTTCTTT.

CDR3 sequence: CASSLSTAVTEAFF. CDR3 bases: TGTGCCAGCAGTCTTTCGACGGCGGTCACTGAAGCTTTCTTT. This sequence joins TRBV6-5 and TRBJ1-1, with D unresolved. The CDR3 extends over 14 amino acids. The germline V gene encodes CDR1 MNHEY and CDR2 SVGAGI. V was shortened by 5 bases and J by 4 bases, with 14 bases between the two germline ends.

The chain has TRBV7-2 and TRBJ2-1; no definite D call. CDR3 length: 17 residues. With 7 bases removed from V and 2 bases from J, the gap between germline ends came to 21 bases. Germline V gives CDR1 SGHTA, CDR2 FQGNSA. The CDR3 DNA follows: TGTGCCAGCAACCCGTTCCAGGCCAGCAGCCCCTACAATGAGCAGTTCTTC. This encodes CASNPFQASSPYNEQFF.

The chain has TRBV3-1 (or the pseudogene TRBV3-2) and TRBJ2-7, with a tentative D call TRBD1 (5 bases). Trimming cost V 1 base and J 0 bases, with 13 bases left between them. The CDR3 totals 16 residues. The germline gives CDR1 LGHDT, CDR2 YNNKEL (reference sequence). For the CDR3, the DNA is TGTGCCAGCAGCCAAGCGATACACAGGAGCTCCTACGAGCAGTACGTC. Protein sequence: CASSQAIHRSSYEQYV.

J is TRBJ2-7 and V is TRBV7-6; D gene ambiguous. This CDR3 is built from 13 residues. Per the germline V gene, CDR1 is SGHVS and CDR2 is FNYEAQ. V lost 5 bases and J lost 4, with 12 bases in between. The CDR3 is CASSHGRSYEQYF. The CDR3 region has the DNA TGTGCCAGCAGCCACGGACGTTCGTACGAGCAGTACTTC.

V usage is TRBV7-9 and J usage is TRBJ2-7, with D possibly matching TRBD1 (6 bases). V was cut by 5 bases and J by 4 bases, with 18 bases left in between. This CDR3 contains 15 residues. CDR1 is SEHNR, CDR2 FQNEAQ, per germline (reference sequence). The CDR3 protein is CASSQGHWKGYEQYF. The DNA for the CDR3 is TGTGCCAGCAGCCAGGGACACTGGAAAGGATACGAGCAGTACTTC.

This chain joins TRBV7-2 and TRBJ1-6; the D gene is possibly TRBD1 (5 bases). Trimming removed 1 base from V and 3 bases from J, with 7 bases in between. The CDR3 has 15 amino acids. From germline, CDR1 is SGHTA and CDR2 FQGNSA. CDR3 sequence: CASSLEGVYNSPLHF. The CDR3, as DNA: TGTGCCAGCAGCTTAGAAGGGGTCTATAATTCACCCCTCCACTTT.

The chain links TRBV11-2 to TRBJ1-1, with D uncertain. The CDR3 spans 17 residues. Germline CDR1 is SGHAT and CDR2 is FQNNGV. Trimming removed 4 bases at V and 4 bases at J, with 22 bases between. CDR3 in amino acids: CASSSSFNSDVGTEAFF. For the CDR3, the DNA is TGTGCCAGCAGCTCCTCGTTCAATTCGGACGTCGGCACTGAAGCTTTCTTT.

The rearrangement links TRBV6-5 to TRBJ1-1; D ambiguous. V dropped 11 bases and J dropped 0 bases, with 13 bases sitting between them. The germline V gene encodes CDR1 MNHEY and CDR2 SVGAGI. CDR3 length: 13 residues. This chain's CDR3 is CAEGGLLNTEAFF. CDR3 in DNA: TGTGCCGAAGGAGGACTACTGAACACTGAAGCTTTCTTT.

This rearrangement joins TRBV18 to TRBJ2-7, with D perhaps given as TRBD1 or TRBD2 (5 bases each). CDR1 is KGHSH, CDR2 LQKENI, per germline. With 1 base removed from V and 5 bases from J, the gap between germline ends came to 9 bases. The CDR3 sequence is 13 residues long. This CDR3 is CASSPLGTDEQYV. Here the CDR3 DNA reads TGTGCCAGCTCACCACTCGGGACGGACGAGCAGTACGTC.

The chain recombines TRBV14 with TRBJ2-7; D unclear. V lost 4 bases and J lost 1, with 17 bases in between. The CDR3 length is 16 residues. The germline V gene encodes CDR1 SGHDN and CDR2 FVKESK. The CDR3 DNA sequence: TGTGCCAGCAGCCCCCTACGCCTGGACGCGTCCTACGAGCAGTACTTC. Protein product: CASSPLRLDASYEQYF.

The chain recombines TRBV5-4 with TRBJ1-1; D is unresolved. V gave up 4 bases and J gave up 4 bases, with 11 bases separating them. The CDR3 contains 13 residues. CDR1 SGHNT and CDR2 YYREEE come from the germline V gene (reference sequence). In nucleotides, the CDR3 is TGTGCCAGCAGCACACTGGATATCACTGAAGCTTTCTTT. It translates to CASSTLDITEAFF.

The chain couples TRBV11-2 to TRBJ1-3; D is perhaps TRBD1 (6 bases). V was shortened by 4 bases and J by 8 bases, with 18 bases between the two germline ends. Germline V gene data show CDR1 as SGHAT and CDR2 as FQNNGV. The CDR3 totals 15 residues. As DNA, the CDR3 is TGTGCCAGCAGCTCGATCAGGGGTAGCGGTCACACCATATATTTT. Protein: CASSSIRGSGHTIYF.

In its sample, this clone was seen a few times. The chain carries TRBV5-1 and TRBJ2-1; 7 nucleotides align to TRBD2. After removal of 4 bases from V and 7 bases from J, the junction contained 11 bases not matched to a gene. The CDR3 is 15 residues long. Looked up from germline, CDR1 is SGHRS and CDR2 is YFSETQ. DNA of the CDR3: TGCGCCAGCAGCACACCTGGACTAGTCAAGAATGAGCAGTTCTTC. Translation: CASSTPGLVKNEQFF.

This clone was detected many times. J is TRBJ2-2 and V is TRBV14; no clear D gene. The CDR3 totals 14 residues. Germline assignment: CDR1 SGHDN and CDR2 FVKESK. V lost 3 bases, J lost 0 bases, and 5 bases lay in between. The CDR3 here is CASSQFSNTGELFF. DNA of the CDR3: TGTGCCAGCAGCCAGTTTTCGAACACCGGGGAGCTGTTTTTT.

This chain uses TRBV30 with TRBJ1-1; the match to TRBD1 covers 7 bases. Germline V CDR1 and CDR2: GTSNPN, SVGIG (reference sequence). V trimming: 4 bases; J trimming: 0 bases; junction bases outside the gene matches: 2. This CDR3 has 13 residues. The CDR3 is CAWTGQLNTEAFF. The CDR3 DNA reads as TGTGCCTGGACGGGACAGCTGAACACTGAAGCTTTCTTT. The full variable domain, with the rest looked up from reference TRBV30 and TRBJ1-1, is SQTIHQWPATLVQPVGSPLSLECTVEGTSNPNLYWYRQAAGRGLQLLFYSVGIGQISSEVPQNLSASRPQDRQFILSSKKLLLSDSGFYLCAWTGQLNTEAFFGQGTRLTVV.

This clone came up a few times. Other nucleotide sequences from this sample produce the same CDR3. The rearrangement joins TRBV6-6 to TRBJ1-1; D is ambiguous. The germline CDR1 and CDR2 sequences are MNHNY and SVGAGI (reference sequence). The CDR3 length is 10 residues. With 2 bases removed from V and 5 bases from J, the gap between germline ends came to 0 bases. Here the CDR3 reads CASSYTEAFF. The DNA of the CDR3 is TGTGCCAGCAGTTACACTGAAGCTTTCTTT.

V and J are TRBV28 and TRBJ1-1; the D is unclear. V lost 6 bases and J 5 bases, leaving 13 bases between the germline ends. The germline V gene encodes CDR1 MDHEN and CDR2 SYDVKM. The CDR3 sequence is 13 residues long. The CDR3 DNA is TGTGCCAGCAGCCGGTATTTGTCAACTGAAGCTTTCTTT. Its translation is CASSRYLSTEAFF. The full variable domain, with the rest looked up from reference TRBV28 and TRBJ1-1, is DVKVTQSSRYLVKRTGEKVFLECVQDMDHENMFWYRQDPGLGLRLIYFSYDVKMKEKGDIPEGYSVSREKKERFSLILESASTNQTSMYLCASSRYLSTEAFFGQGTRLTVV.

The count of this clone is one. The rearrangement joins TRBV13 to TRBJ2-4, with a weak D call TRBD2 (5 bases). The CDR3 is 15 residues long. The V gene lost 3 bases and the J gene lost 1 base, with 10 bases spanning the gap. Germline V gives CDR1 PRHDT, CDR2 FYEKMQ (reference sequence). The CDR3 protein is CASSLSGLAKNIQYF. For the CDR3, the DNA is TGTGCCAGCAGCTTGTCGGGGTTGGCCAAAAACATTCAGTACTTC.

This clone has only a few counts. The chain recombines TRBV7-9 with TRBJ1-2, with 7 nucleotides matching TRBD1. Looked up from germline, CDR1 is SEHNR and CDR2 is FQNEAQ (reference sequence). Trimming at V came to 8 bases and at J to 0 bases, leaving 18 bases not matched to a gene. This CDR3 is built from 18 residues. As DNA, the CDR3 is TGTGCCAGCCTTTTGGAGCAGGGGGTATCGGGCCCTAACTATGGCTACACCTTC. It encodes CASLLEQGVSGPNYGYTF.